These 5 T cell receptor beta chains were sequenced from one sample in a study of T cells after posttransplantation cyclophosphamide. Libraries were prepared by immunoSEQ multiplex PCR; TCRdb keeps only in-frame clonotypes and omits some of them. Recorded here are thousands of clones, with no singletons, and the ten leading clones hold approximately 54%. Cyclophosphamide on days +3 and +4 followed busulfan-fludarabine conditioning and a marrow graft. The sample consisted of PBMCs, taken after allogeneic stem cell transplant with posttransplant cyclophosphamide. All receptors come from a male patient in his fifties who received an allogeneic stem cell transplant from an unrelated donor, was CMV-positive, and had acute GVHD only. Some T cells here may be from the graft donor.

This clone has a count of ten or more. The rearrangement links TRBV12-5 to TRBJ1-1; the D gene is possibly TRBD1 (6 bases). Trimming cost V 7 bases and J 2 bases, with 14 bases left between them. Germline CDR1 LGHNT, CDR2 FRNRAP. The CDR3 extends over 14 amino acids. The CDR3 is CASVQGSSNTEAFF. The CDR3 region has the DNA TGTGCTAGTGTACAGGGTAGTTCTAACACTGAAGCTTTCTTT.

The chain uses TRBV6-1 and TRBJ1-2; 10 bases are a match to TRBD1. CDR3 length: 14 amino acids. The germline gives CDR1 MNHNS, CDR2 SASEGT. Trimming removed 4 bases from V and 4 bases from J; junction bases left unmatched: 3. CDR3 coding DNA: TGTGCCAGCAGTGCTGACAGGGGGCCCTATGGCTACACCTTC. Translating gives CASSADRGPYGYTF.

This clone was seen at least ten times. This sequence joins TRBV5-4 and TRBJ1-4; 8 nucleotides line up with TRBD1. CDR3 length equals 14 residues. Germline V gene sequence: CDR1 SGHNT, CDR2 YYREEE (reference sequence). V was pared by 4 bases and J by 8 bases, with 7 bases of the junction left unmatched. CDR3 nucleotide sequence: TGTGCCAGCAGCAGTGGGACAGGCCAGGAAAAACTGTTTTTT. This translates into CASSSGTGQEKLFF.

This clone has ten or more counts. The V call is TRBV6-1, the J call TRBJ1-5; 10 bases match TRBD1. This CDR3 contains 14 residues. Germline V lookup: CDR1 MNHNS, CDR2 SASEGT. With 8 bases clipped from V and 7 bases from J, the junction kept 8 bases outside the gene matches. The CDR3 loop is CASDLDRGKQPQHF. In nucleotides, the CDR3 is TGTGCCAGCGATTTGGACAGGGGGAAACAGCCCCAGCATTTT.

In this sample, this clone turned up many times. The rearrangement uses TRBV28 and TRBJ1-4; 7 bases agree with TRBD1. The CDR3 covers 15 residues. Germline CDR1 reads MDHEN; CDR2 reads SYDVKM. Losses at the gene ends were 5 bases for V and 8 bases for J; bases not matched to a gene: 11. CDR3 protein: CASSSRQGGFEKLFF. The CDR3 coding sequence is TGTGCCAGCAGTAGCCGACAGGGTGGGTTCGAAAAACTGTTTTTT.